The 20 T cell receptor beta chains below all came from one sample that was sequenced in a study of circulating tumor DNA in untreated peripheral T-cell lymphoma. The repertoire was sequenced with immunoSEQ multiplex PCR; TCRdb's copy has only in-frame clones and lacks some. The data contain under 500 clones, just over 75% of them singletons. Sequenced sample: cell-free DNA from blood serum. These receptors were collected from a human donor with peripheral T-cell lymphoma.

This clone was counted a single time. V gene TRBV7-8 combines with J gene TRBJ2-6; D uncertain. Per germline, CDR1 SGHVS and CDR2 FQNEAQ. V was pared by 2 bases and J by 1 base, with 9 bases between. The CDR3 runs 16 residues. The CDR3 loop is CASSLSSASGANVLTF. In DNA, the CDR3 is TGTGCCAGCAGCTTATCGTCGGCATCTGGGGCCAACGTCCTGACTTTC.

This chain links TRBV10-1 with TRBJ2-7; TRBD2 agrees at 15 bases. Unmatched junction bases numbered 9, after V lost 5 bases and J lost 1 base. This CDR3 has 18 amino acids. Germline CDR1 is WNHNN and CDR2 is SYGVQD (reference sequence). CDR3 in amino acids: CASSISTGLAGGSYEQYV. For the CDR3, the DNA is TGCGCCAGCAGTATATCCACGGGACTAGCGGGGGGTTCCTACGAGCAGTACGTC.

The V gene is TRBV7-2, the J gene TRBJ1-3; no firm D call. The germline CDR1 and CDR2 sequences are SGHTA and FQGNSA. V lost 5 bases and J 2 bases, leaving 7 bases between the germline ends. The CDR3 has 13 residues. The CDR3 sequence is CASSPGTGNTIYF. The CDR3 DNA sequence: TGTGCCAGCAGCCCGGGAACTGGAAACACCATATATTTT.

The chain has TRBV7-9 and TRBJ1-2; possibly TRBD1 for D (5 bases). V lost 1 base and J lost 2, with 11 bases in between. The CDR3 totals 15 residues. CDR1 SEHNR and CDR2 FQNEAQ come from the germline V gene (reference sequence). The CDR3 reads CASSLEAGLNYGYTF. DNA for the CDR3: TGTGCCAGCAGCTTAGAGGCAGGGCTGAACTATGGCTACACCTTC.

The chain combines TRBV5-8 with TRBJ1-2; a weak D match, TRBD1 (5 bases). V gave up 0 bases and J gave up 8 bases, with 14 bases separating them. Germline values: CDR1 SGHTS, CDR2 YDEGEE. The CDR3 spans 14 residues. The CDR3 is CASSLATVLTGYTF. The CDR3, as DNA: TGTGCCAGCAGCTTGGCGACAGTCCTAACAGGCTACACCTTC.

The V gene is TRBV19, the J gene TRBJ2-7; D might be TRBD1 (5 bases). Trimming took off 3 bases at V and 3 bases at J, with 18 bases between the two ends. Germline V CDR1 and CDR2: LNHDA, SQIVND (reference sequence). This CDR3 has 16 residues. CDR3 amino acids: CASSIGDGQGDYEQYF. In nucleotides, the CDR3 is TGTGCCAGTAGTATTGGAGACGGGCAGGGTGACTACGAGCAGTACTTC.

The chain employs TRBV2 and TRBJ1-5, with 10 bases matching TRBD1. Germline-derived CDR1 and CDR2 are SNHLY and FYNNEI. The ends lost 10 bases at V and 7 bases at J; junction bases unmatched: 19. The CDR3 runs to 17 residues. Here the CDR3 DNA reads TGTGCCACTGAAACTCCGGGACAGGGGATCGACAACCAGCCCCAGCATTTT. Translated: CATETPGQGIDNQPQHF.

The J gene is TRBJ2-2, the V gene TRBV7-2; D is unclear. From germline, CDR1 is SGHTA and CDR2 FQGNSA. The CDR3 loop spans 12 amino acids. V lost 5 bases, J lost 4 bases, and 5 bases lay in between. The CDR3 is CASSPSTGELFF. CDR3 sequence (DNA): TGTGCCAGCAGCCCGTCCACCGGGGAGCTGTTTTTT.

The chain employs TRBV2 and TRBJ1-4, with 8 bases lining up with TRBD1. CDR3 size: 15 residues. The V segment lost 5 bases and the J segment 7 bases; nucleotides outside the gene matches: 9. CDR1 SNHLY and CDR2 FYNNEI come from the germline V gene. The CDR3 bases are TGTGCCAGCAGTTTGCAACAGGGGGGAAGTGAAAAACTGTTTTTT. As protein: CASSLQQGGSEKLFF. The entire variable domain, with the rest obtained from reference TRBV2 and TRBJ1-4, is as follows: EPEVTQTPSHQVTQMGQEVILRCVPISNHLYFYWYRQILGQKVEFLVSFYNNEISEKSEIFDDQFSVERPDGSNFTLKIRSTKLEDSAMYFCASSLQQGGSEKLFFGSGTQLSVL.

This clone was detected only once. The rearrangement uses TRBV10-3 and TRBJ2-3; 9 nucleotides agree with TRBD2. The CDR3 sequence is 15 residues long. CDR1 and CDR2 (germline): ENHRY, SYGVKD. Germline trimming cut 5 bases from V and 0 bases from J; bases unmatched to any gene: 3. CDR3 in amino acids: CAISLAGESTDTQYF. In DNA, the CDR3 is TGTGCCATCAGTTTAGCGGGAGAGAGCACAGATACGCAGTATTTT.

This chain's CDR3 is CASSPTVITNTGELFF. The CDR3 bases are TGTGCCAGCTCACCCACGGTAATAACGAACACCGGGGAGCTGTTTTTT. The rearrangement joins TRBV18 to TRBJ2-2; D not certain. Germline CDR1 is KGHSH and CDR2 is LQKENI. The CDR3 length is 16 residues. V was pared by 3 bases and J by 0 bases, with 11 bases between.

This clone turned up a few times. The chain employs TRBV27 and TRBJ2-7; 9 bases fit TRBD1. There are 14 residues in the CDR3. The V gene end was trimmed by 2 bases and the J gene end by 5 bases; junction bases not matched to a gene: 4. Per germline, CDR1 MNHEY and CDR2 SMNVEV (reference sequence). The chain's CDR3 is CASSLGTGLDEQYF. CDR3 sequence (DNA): TGTGCCAGCAGTTTAGGGACAGGGTTGGACGAGCAGTACTTC.

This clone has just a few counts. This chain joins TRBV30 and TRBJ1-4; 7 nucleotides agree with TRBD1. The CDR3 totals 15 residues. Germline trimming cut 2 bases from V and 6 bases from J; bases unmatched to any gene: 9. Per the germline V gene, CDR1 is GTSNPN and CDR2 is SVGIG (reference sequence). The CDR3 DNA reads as TGTGCCTGGAGTCCCCGGGACAGACTTTATGAAAAACTGTTTTTT. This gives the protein CAWSPRDRLYEKLFF.

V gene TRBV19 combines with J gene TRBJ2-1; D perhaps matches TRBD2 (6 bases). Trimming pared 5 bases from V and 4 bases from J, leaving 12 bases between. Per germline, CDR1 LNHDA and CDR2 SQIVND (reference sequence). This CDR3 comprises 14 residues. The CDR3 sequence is CASSYGSAYNEQFF. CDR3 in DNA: TGTGCCAGTAGTTACGGGAGCGCTTACAATGAGCAGTTCTTC.

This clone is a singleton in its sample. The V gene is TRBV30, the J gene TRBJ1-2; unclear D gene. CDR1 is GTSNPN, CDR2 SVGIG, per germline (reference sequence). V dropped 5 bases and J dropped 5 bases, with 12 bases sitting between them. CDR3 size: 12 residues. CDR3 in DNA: TGTGCCTGGTTTAGGACGGTTTATGGCTACACCTTC. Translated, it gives CAWFRTVYGYTF.

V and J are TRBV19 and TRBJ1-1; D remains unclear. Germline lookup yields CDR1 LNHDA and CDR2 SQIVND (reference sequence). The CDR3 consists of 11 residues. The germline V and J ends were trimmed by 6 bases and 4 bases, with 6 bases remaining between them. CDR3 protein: CASSGSTEAFF. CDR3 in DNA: TGTGCCAGTAGCGGGAGCACTGAAGCTTTCTTT.

The CDR3 nucleotides read TGCGCCAGCAGGCCCGGGACTAGCGGGGGGAAGGAGGAGACCCAGTACTTC. Protein: CASRPGTSGGKEETQYF. The chain has TRBV5-1 and TRBJ2-5, with 15 bases aligning to TRBD2. This CDR3 is 17 amino acids long. J lost 5 bases, V lost 5 bases, and 10 bases had no gene match. Germline loops: CDR1 SGHRS, CDR2 YFSETQ.

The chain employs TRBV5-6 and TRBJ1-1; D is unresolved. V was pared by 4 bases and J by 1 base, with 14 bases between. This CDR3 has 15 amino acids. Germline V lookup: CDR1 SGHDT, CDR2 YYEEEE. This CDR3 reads CASSGLGGTNTEAFF. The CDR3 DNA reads TGTGCCAGCAGCGGTCTGGGAGGAACGAACACTGAAGCTTTCTTT.

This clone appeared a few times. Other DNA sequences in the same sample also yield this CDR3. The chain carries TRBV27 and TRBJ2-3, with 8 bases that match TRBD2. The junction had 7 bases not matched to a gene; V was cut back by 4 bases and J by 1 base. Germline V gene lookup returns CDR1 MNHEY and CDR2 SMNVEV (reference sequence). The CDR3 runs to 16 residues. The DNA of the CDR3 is TGTGCCAGCAGTTCCGGCCTAGCGGGCGGCACAGATACGCAGTATTTT. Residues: CASSSGLAGGTDTQYF.

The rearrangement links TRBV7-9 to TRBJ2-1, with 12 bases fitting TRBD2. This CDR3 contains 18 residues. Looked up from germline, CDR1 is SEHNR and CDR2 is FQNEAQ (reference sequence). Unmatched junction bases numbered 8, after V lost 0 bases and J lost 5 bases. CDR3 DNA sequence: TGTGCCAGCAGCTTAGCGCACTCTAGCGGGAGGGCTAACAATGAGCAGTTCTTC. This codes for CASSLAHSSGRANNEQFF. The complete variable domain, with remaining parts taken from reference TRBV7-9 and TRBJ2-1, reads DTGVSQNPRHKITKRGQNVTFRCDPISEHNRLYWYRQTLGQGPEFLTYFQNEAQLEKSRLLSDRFSAERPKGSFSTLEIQRTEQGDSAMYLCASSLAHSSGRANNEQFFGPGTRLTVL.